The sequence of this T cell receptor (beta chain) was determined in a study of OX40 agonist ivuxolimab in advanced cancers. Whole-study results and caveats: In CD8+ T cells, expanded clones were on average more numerous than in CD4+.

Generated by immunoSEQ multiplex PCR, the TCRdb table keeps only in-frame clones and is missing some. The data contain tens of thousands of clones, around 86% of them seen just once; the ten biggest clones take up approximately 13%. A word on this clone: Its specificity is not known.

The source of this sequence is an adult with an advanced solid tumor such as melanoma, head and neck, liver or kidney cancer. The specimen comprised CD4+ or CD8+ T cells sorted from blood, sampled in a trial of the OX40 agonist ivuxolimab.

The CDR3 DNA sequence: TGTGCCAGCAGCTACCAATCGGGCTACACCTTC. Amino acid sequence: CASSYQSGYTF. The rearrangement uses TRBV5-6 and TRBJ1-2; no reliable D call. The CDR3 totals 11 residues. The V and J ends lost 3 bases and 8 bases respectively, with 8 bases between them. Per germline, CDR1 SGHDT and CDR2 YYEEEE.